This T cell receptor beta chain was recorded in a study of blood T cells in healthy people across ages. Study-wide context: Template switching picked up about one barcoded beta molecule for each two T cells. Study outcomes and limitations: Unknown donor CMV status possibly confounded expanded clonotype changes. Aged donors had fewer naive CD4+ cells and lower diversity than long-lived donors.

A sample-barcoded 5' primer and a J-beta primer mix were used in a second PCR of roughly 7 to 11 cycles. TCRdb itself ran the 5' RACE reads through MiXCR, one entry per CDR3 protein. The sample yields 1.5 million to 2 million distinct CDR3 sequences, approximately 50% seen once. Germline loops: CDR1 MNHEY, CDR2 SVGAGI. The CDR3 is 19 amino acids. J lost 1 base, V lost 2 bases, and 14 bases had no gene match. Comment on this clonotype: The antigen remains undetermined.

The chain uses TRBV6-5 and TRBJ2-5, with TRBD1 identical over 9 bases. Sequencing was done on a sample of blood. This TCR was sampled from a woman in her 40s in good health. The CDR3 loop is CASSYTIPIPGQGQETQYF. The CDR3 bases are TGTGCCAGCAGTTACACGATCCCGATCCCGGGACAGGGCCAAGAGACCCAGTACTTC.